This T cell receptor beta chain emerged from a study of OX40 agonist ivuxolimab in advanced cancers. Study-wide background: In three patients, partial responses were observed, one with hepatocellular carcinoma and two with cutaneous melanoma. Study findings and constraints: What antigens the expanded peripheral T cells recognized was never established. Some patients without response likewise showed low normalized clonal expansion.

A note on this clone: What it binds is not known.

This table comes from immunoSEQ multiplex PCR, and its TCRdb copy is limited to in-frame clones, with some not included. Of around 62,000 clones in the sample, 84% were seen once. V was shortened by 6 bases and J by 7 bases, with 15 bases between the two germline ends. This CDR3 has 13 amino acids. Germline CDR1 MDHEN, CDR2 SYDVKM. The rearrangement joins TRBV28 to TRBJ1-2, with D possibly being TRBD1 (5 bases). This receptor was identified in an adult with an advanced solid tumor such as melanoma, head and neck, liver or kidney cancer. The sample consisted of CD4+ or CD8+ T cells sorted from blood, taken in a trial of the OX40 agonist ivuxolimab. CDR3 sequence: CASSRGGTGGYTF. The CDR3 DNA sequence: TGTGCCAGCAGCCGGGGGGGGACTGGTGGCTACACCTTC.